This T cell receptor (beta chain) was documented in a study of blood T cell repertoires in acute mononucleosis (TCRdb year 2020). At the level of the whole study: Acute-phase samples were taken within 2 weeks of symptom onset, representing the primary response. During acute infection, mean YVL-BR-specific and GLC-BM-specific cells made up about 2.1% and 0.99% of blood CD8 T cells. The mean blood EBV load was approximately 4 log10 genome copies per million B cells in acute infection and about 2.6 at convalescence.

Turning to this clone: Within one base of it there is no much larger clone, and no base qualities were kept.

Total RNA from at least 9,500 sorted tetramer+ CD8 T cells was reverse transcribed into cDNA for TCR profiling. CDR3 regions were PCR-amplified with primers annealing to V and J regions, and unique molecular identifiers were added to track templates. The immunoSEQ platform, including its sequencing and error-correction standards, was used to profile TCRalpha and TCRbeta chains. From the authors' description of their analysis: Clonal copy numbers were corrected for sequencing and PCR errors, and CDR3s were defined per IMGT conventions. Analysis was restricted to productive rearrangements and was performed with immunoSEQ Analyzer versions 2.0 and 3.0, and gene-pairing frequencies were further processed in Microsoft Excel. Circos plots were used to display V-J pairings, and MEME together with a custom motifSearch program was used to find CDR3 motifs. The probability of generation of TCR sequences was calculated using the OLGA algorithm. Clonotypes found at both visits were termed persistent, clonotypes found only in the acute phase were termed nonpersistent, and clonotypes found only at convalescence were termed de novo. Any amino acid clonotype used by more than one donor was defined as a public TCR. TCRdb carries this immuneACCESS record with in-frame sequences only. Its versions omit some clonotypes, under half of them owing to an unresolved V gene in the studies checked, with the rest unexplained. From that table come the V and J calls and clone size; the DNA was used to work out D and trimming. Present in this sample are some 2,500 clones, approximately 67% of which were seen just once. Approximately 50% of the sample is held by the ten biggest clonotypes.

The CDR3 contains 17 residues, cysteine and phenylalanine counted. Left in the record is the CDR3 DNA by itself, 51 bases read in frame from the first base. Looking up the germline V gene yields CDR1 SGDLS and CDR2 YYNGEE. The research as a whole found: Only 7.5% to 9% of unique acute clonotypes persisted into convalescence, yet these made up most of the response; new diverse de novo clonotypes seemingly replaced the rest. Both chains seemed to play a part in GLC-BM selection, with public TCRbeta motifs on BV14-BJ2 and BV20-BJ1 appearing together with a TCRalpha motif on AV5-AJ31. Because only a fraction of each donor's blood was analyzed, sampling error might partly account for the low clonotype overlap between the acute and convalescent samples. With just three donors in the cohort, the group averages were based on very few individuals.

Per the publication, the time point label means: acute infectious mononucleosis, at clinical presentation within 2 weeks of symptom onset (visit 1). Over primary infection, the study followed CD8 T cell responses to two immunodominant EBV epitopes: BRLF1 109 (YVL-BR) and BMLF1 280 (GLC-BM). A positive serum heterophile antibody test and EBV viral capsid antigen-specific IgM indicated primary EBV infection. Magnetic positive selection (MACS) was first used to enrich total CD8 T cells from PBMCs. Live CD3+ CD8+ tetramer+ cells were sorted on a FACSAria III to over 85% purity. Cells were sorted with a PE-conjugated tetramer loaded with the BMLF1 280-288 peptide. TCR repertoires of EBV epitope-specific CD8 T cells were deep-sequenced directly ex vivo after tetramer sorting, at acute infection and at convalescence. The donors were three individuals between about 18 and 30 years old who had clinical acute infectious mononucleosis and laboratory evidence of primary EBV infection. Heparinized peripheral blood was collected when donors presented clinically with mononucleosis symptoms and again about 6 months afterward. PBMCs were isolated by Ficoll-Paque density gradient centrifugation.

This TCR derives from a woman between 18 and 29 years old with infectious mononucleosis caused by EBV. The V and J segments used are TRBV9 and TRBJ2-5, with 9 middle bases fitting TRBD2. The sequencing here drew on EBV GLC epitope tetramer+ CD8+ T cells sorted from PBMCs, taken during acute infectious mononucleosis. The cell subset or site label on this specimen signifies: CD8 T cells binding tetramer with EBV BMLF1 280-288 peptide (GLC-BM). The CDR3 region reads CPRSVGQQAGGGETQYF. At the DNA level, the sequence is TGTCCCCGCAGCGTAGGCCAACAAGCGGGGGGAGGGGAGACCCAGTACTTC.